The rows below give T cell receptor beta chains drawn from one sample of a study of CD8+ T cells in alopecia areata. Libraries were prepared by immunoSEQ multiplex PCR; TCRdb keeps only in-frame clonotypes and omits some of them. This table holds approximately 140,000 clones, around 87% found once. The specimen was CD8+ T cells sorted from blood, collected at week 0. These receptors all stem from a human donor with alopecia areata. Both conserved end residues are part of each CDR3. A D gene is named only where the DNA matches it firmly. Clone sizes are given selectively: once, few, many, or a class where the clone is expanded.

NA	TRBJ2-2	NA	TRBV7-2	CASSYIQGGSGELFF	TGTGCCAGCAGCTACATCCAGGGGGGTAGCGGGGAGCTGTTTTTT
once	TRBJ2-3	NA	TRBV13	CASSEGDGQFTDTQYF	TGTGCCAGCAGCGAGGGGGACGGACAATTCACAGATACGCAGTATTTT
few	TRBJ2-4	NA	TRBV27	CASSLRSSNIQYF	TGTGCCAGCAGTTTGCGCTCCTCAAACATTCAGTACTTC
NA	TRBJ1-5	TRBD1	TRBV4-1	CASSQGWGQGDQPQHF	TGCGCCAGCAGCCAAGGGTGGGGACAGGGAGATCAGCCCCAGCATTTT
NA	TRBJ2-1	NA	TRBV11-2	CASSLEWALTYNEQFF	TGTGCCAGCAGCTTAGAGTGGGCCTTAACCTACAATGAGCAGTTCTTC
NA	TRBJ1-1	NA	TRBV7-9	CASSPRRLHGDTEAFF	TGTGCCAGCAGCCCTAGACGGCTACACGGGGACACTGAAGCTTTCTTT
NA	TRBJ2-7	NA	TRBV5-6	CASSLGGHEQYF	TGTGCCAGCAGCTTGGGAGGACACGAGCAGTACTTC
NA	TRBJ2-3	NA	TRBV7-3	CASSLPGSGTDTQYF	TGTGCCAGCAGCCTCCCTGGGAGTGGCACAGATACGCAGTATTTT
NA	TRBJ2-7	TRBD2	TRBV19	CASGSAGGYEQYF	TGTGCCAGTGGTTCGGCGGGGGGGTACGAGCAGTACTTC
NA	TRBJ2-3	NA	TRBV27	CASSSDGGDTQYF	TGTGCCAGCAGTTCGGACGGCGGCGATACGCAGTATTTT
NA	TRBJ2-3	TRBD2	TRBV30	CAWTPRASGSTDTQYF	TGTGCCTGGACCCCAAGAGCTAGCGGCTCAACAGATACGCAGTATTTT
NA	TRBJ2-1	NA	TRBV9	CASSPGSYNEQFF	TGTGCCAGCAGCCCGGGCTCCTACAATGAGCAGTTCTTC
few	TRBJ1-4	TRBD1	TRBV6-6	CASSPRDRTNEKLFF	TGTGCCAGCAGCCCCCGGGACAGAACTAATGAAAAACTGTTTTTT
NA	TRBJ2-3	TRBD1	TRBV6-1	CASSGGTGGLTDTQYF	TGTGCCAGCAGTGGAGGGACAGGGGGTTTGACAGATACGCAGTATTTT
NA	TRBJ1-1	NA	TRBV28	CASSLRDDSLLRAFF	TGTGCCAGCAGTTTGAGAGACGACAGTCTTCTAAGGGCTTTCTTT
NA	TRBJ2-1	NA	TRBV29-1	CSVDGVIDNEQFF	TGCAGCGTGGACGGGGTTATCGACAATGAGCAGTTCTTC
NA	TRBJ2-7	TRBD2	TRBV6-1	CASSEVAAGGLLYEQYF	TGTGCCAGCAGTGAAGTAGCGGCGGGAGGTCTGCTCTACGAGCAGTACTTC
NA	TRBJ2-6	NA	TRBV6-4	CASSDGRSSGANVLTF	TGTGCCAGCAGTGACGGACGAAGCTCTGGGGCCAACGTCCTGACTTTC